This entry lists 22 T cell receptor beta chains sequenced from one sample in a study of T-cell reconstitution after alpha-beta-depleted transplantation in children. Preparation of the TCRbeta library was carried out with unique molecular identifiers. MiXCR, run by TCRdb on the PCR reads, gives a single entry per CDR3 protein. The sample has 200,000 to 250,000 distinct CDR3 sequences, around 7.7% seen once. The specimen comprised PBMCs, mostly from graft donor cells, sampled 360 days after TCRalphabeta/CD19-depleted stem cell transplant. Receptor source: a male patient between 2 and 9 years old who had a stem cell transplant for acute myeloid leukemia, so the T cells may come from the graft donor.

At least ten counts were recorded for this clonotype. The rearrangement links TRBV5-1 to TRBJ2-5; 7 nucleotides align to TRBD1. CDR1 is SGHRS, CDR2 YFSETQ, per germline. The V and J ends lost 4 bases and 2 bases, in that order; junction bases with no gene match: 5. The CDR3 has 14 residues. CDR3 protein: CASSTGTDQETQYF. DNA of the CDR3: TGCGCCAGCAGCACAGGGACAGATCAAGAGACCCAGTACTTC.

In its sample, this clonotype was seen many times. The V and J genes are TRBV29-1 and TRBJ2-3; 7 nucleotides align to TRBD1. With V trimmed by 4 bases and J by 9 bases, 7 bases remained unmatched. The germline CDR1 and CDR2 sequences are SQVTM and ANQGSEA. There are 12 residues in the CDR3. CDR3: CSVVVGTATQYF. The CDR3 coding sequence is TGCAGCGTTGTAGTTGGGACAGCAACGCAGTATTTT.

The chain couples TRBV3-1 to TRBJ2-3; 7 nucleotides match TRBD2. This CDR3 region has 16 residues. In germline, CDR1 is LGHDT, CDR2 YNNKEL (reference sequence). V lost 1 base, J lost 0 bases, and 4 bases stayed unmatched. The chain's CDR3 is CASSQGTRSSTDTQYF. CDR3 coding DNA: TGTGCCAGCAGCCAAGGGACTAGGTCTAGCACAGATACGCAGTATTTT.

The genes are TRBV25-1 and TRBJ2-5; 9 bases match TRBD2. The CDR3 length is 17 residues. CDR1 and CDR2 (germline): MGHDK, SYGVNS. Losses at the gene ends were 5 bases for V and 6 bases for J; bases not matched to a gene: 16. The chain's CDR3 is CASSPPLAGGPSQTQYF. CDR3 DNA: TGTGCCAGCAGTCCACCCCTGGCGGGAGGGCCCTCGCAGACCCAGTACTTC.

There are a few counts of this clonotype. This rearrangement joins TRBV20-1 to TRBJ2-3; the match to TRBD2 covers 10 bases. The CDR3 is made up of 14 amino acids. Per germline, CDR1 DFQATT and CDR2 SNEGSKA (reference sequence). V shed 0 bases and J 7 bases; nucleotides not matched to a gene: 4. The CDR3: CSARDGLADHTQYF. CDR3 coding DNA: TGCAGTGCTAGAGACGGACTAGCGGACCATACGCAGTATTTT.

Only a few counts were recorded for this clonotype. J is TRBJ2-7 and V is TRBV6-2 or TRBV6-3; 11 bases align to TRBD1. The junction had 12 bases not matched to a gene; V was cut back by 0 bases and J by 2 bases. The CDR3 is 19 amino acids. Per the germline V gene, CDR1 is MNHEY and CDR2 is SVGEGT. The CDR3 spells CASSYSGTGGTYRPYEQYF. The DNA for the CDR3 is TGTGCCAGCAGTTACTCCGGGACAGGGGGTACTTATCGACCCTACGAGCAGTACTTC.

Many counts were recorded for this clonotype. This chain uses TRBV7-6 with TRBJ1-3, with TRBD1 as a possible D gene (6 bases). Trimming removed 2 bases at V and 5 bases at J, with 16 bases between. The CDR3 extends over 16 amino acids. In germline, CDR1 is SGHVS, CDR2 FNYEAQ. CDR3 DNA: TGTGCCAGCAGCTTACTTGGACAGCGAAGGAGAAACACCATATATTTT. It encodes CASSLLGQRRRNTIYF.

CDR3 sequence: CASSWGIRGYTF. The CDR3 DNA sequence: TGTGCCAGCAGCTGGGGGATTCGAGGCTACACCTTC. The rearrangement joins TRBV28 to TRBJ1-2, with a possible D match to TRBD1 (5 bases). Between the trimmed V and J ends, which lost 6 bases and 8 bases, there was a span of 13 bases. Per the germline V gene, CDR1 is MDHEN and CDR2 is SYDVKM. The CDR3 covers 12 residues.

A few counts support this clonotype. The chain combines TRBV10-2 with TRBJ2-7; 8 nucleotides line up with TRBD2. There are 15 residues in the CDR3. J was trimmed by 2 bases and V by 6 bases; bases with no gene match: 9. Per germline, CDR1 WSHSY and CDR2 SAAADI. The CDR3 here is CASRPSGRETYEQYF. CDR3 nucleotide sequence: TGCGCCAGCAGACCCAGCGGGAGAGAGACCTACGAGCAGTACTTC.

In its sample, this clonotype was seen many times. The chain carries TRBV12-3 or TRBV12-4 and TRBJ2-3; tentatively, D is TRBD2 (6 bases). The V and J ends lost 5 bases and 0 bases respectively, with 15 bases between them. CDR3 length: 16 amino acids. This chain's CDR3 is CASSPGLTPSTDTQYF. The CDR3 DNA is TGTGCCAGCAGTCCCGGACTAACCCCTAGCACAGATACGCAGTATTTT.

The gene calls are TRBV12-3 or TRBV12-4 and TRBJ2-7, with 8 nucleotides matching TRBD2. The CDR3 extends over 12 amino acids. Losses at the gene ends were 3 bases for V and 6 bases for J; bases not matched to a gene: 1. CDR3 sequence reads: CASSFGLAEQYV. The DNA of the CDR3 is TGTGCCAGCAGTTTCGGACTAGCCGAGCAGTACGTC.

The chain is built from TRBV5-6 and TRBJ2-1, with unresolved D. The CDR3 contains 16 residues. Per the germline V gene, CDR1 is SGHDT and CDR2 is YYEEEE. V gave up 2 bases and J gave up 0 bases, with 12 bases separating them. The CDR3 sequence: CASSFGRYSSYNEQFF. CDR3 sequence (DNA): TGTGCCAGCAGCTTTGGACGGTACAGCTCCTACAATGAGCAGTTCTTC.

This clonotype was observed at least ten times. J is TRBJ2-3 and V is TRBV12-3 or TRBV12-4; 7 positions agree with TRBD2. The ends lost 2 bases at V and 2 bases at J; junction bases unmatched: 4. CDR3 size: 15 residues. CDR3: CASSLRREPTDTQYF. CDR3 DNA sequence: TGTGCCAGCAGTTTAAGGCGGGAGCCCACAGATACGCAGTATTTT.

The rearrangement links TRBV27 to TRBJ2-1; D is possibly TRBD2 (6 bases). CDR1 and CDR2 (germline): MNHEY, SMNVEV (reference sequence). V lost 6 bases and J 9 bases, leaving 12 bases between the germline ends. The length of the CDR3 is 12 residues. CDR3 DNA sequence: TGTGCCAGCAGGAGAGGAGGGAGTGAGCAGTTCTTC. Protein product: CASRRGGSEQFF.

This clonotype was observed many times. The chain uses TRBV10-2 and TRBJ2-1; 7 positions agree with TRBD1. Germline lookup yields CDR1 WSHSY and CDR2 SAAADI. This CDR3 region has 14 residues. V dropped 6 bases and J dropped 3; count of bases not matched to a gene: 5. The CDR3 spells CASRDRAGYNEQFF. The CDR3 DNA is TGCGCCAGCAGAGACAGGGCTGGCTACAATGAGCAGTTCTTC.

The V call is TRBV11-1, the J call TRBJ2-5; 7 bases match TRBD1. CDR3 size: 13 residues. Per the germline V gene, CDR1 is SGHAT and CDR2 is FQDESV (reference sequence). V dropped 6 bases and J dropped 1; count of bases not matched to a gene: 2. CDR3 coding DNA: TGTGCCAGCAGGACAGGGATCCAAGAGACCCAGTACTTC. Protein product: CASRTGIQETQYF. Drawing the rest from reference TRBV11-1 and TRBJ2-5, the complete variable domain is EAEVAQSPRYKITEKSQAVAFWCDPISGHATLYWYRQILGQGPELLVQFQDESVVDDSQLPKDRFSAERLKGVDSTLKIQPAELGDSAMYLCASRTGIQETQYFGPGTRLLVL.

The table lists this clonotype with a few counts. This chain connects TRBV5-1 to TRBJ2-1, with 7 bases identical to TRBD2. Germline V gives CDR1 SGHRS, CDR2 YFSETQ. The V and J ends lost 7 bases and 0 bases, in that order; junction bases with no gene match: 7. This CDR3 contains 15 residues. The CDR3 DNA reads TGCGCCAGCTCGGGAGGACGGTCCTCCTACAATGAGCAGTTCTTC. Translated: CASSGGRSSYNEQFF.

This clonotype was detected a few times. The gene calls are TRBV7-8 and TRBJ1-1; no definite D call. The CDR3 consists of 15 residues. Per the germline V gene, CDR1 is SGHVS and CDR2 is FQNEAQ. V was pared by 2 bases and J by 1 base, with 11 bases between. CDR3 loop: CASSLMALKNTEAFF. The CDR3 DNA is TGTGCCAGCAGCTTAATGGCTCTTAAGAACACTGAAGCTTTCTTT.

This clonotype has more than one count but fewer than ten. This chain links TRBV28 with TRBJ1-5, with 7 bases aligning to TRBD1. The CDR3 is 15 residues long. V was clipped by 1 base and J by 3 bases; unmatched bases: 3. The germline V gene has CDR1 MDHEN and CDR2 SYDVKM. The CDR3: CASSLLGQPNQPQHF. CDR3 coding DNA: TGTGCCAGCAGTTTATTGGGACAGCCCAATCAGCCCCAGCATTTT.

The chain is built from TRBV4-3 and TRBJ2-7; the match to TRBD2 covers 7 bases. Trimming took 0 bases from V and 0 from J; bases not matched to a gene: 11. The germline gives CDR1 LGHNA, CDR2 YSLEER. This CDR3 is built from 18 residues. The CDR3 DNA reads TGCGCCAGCAGCCAAGAATCGGGAGGAGAGATGGGCTCCTACGAGCAGTACTTC. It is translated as CASSQESGGEMGSYEQYF.

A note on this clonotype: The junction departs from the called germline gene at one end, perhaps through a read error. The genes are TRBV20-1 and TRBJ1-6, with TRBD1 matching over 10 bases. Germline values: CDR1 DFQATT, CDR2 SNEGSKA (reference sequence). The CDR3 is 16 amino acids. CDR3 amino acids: CCARDLGQGVSIPLHF. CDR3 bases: TGCTGTGCTAGAGACCTCGGACAGGGGGTTTCGATACCCCTCCACTTT.

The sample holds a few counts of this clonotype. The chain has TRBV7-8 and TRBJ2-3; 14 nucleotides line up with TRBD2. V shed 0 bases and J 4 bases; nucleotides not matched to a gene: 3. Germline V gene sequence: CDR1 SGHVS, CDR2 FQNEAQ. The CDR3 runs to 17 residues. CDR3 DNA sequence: TGTGCCAGCAGCTTAGCGGGACTAGCGGGAGTTTCAGATACGCAGTATTTT. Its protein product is CASSLAGLAGVSDTQYF.